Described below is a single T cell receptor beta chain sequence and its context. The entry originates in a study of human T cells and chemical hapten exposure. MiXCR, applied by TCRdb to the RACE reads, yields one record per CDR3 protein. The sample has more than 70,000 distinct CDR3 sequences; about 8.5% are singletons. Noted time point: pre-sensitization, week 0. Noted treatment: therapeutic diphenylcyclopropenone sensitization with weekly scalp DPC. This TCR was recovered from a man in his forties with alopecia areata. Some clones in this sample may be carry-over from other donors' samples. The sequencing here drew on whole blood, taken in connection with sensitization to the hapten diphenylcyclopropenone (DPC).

The DNA of the CDR3 is TGCGCCAGCAGCTTAGCGTTTGTGGAGGGGGAGACCCAGTACTTC. As protein: CASSLAFVEGETQYF. V is TRBV5-1 and J is TRBJ2-5, with TRBD2 as a possible D gene (6 bases). V lost 2 bases and J lost 5, with 16 bases in between. The CDR3 runs 15 residues. In germline, CDR1 is SGHRS, CDR2 YFSETQ.